Included here is one T cell receptor (beta chain) sequence, with context. The antigen this receptor binds is unknown. Base qualities are missing; no much larger clone stands one base away. Other DNA sequences from this sample encode an identical CDR3 as well. V is cut by 1 base and J by 0 bases, and the space between the germline ends is 4 bases. CDR1 and CDR2, per the germline V gene, are MNHNS and SASEGT. Its CDR3 holds 13 amino acids, cysteine through phenylalanine. Kept here is only the CDR3 DNA, which spans 39 bases and is read in frame from base 1. The record originates from a study of shared clonotypes between healthy human individuals (dated by TCRdb to about 2020). Regarding the research as a whole: The cohort included a few men and two women between 18 and 49 years of age. For each donor, CD4 naive and CD4 memory were each given three plates, CD8 naive was given two plates, and CD8 memory was given one plate. Blood TCR repertoires of about 5 healthy adults were deeply sequenced to estimate repertoire size and the extent of clonotype sharing between individuals. To increase sequencing depth and limit assay-specific biases, TCR repertoire library preparation and sequencing were carried out by different laboratories using diverse techniques. Leukapheresis yielded between about 0.85 and 10 billion PBMCs per donor.

Donors were healthy HIV-negative adults with no recently reported acute infections or vaccinations. Only Caucasian adults living in Nashville, Tennessee, USA were represented among the donors. CD4+ T cells were enriched by magnetic negative selection; naive cells were then positively selected on CD45RA, and the negative fraction formed the memory subset. Blood was obtained by leukapheresis, after which PBMCs were separated by Ficoll-Histopaque density gradient centrifugation and cryopreserved in liquid nitrogen vapor phase. Analytical flow cytometry was used to check the purity and quantity of every magnetically sorted T cell population. From each sorted fraction, genomic DNA was isolated and quantified by UV absorbance on a Nanodrop 2000c. General study outcomes and caveats: Because the study included only a small number of donors, the genetic and exposure-history diversity represented was limited. Higher generation probabilities were observed for clonotypes shared by all four sorted-subset donors than for non-shared clonotypes. Even with the large sequencing depth, rarefaction of the sorted-subset datasets indicated that sequencing was incomplete. Naive subsets generally had larger estimated clonotype richness than memory subsets. When several donors were compared, the shared fraction of clonotypes was around 5% for naive CD4, 3.5% to 4% for naive CD8, more than 2% for memory CD4, and 0.35% to 0.5% for memory CD8. Pairwise subsampling led to the expectation that sequencing depth would affect the degree of clonotype sharing among donors. Only blood was sampled, and tissue TCR repertoires likely differ from those in blood.

Using the deep immunoSEQ assay, TCR CDR3 regions were amplified from genomic DNA by multiplex PCR. Extracted genomic DNA from each cell subset was spread evenly across all wells of several immunoSEQ 96-well plates, with each plate serving as a replicate. For sorted subsets, 150 to 250 ng genomic DNA, equal to tens of thousands of T cell genomes, was loaded into each replicate PCR. Purified libraries were quantified with a Qubit 3.0 fluorometer, sized on a Bioanalyzer 2100, and re-quantified with the KAPA Library Quantification kit. Every immunoSEQ 96-well plate was sequenced on a separate single-read 150-cycle Illumina NextSeq 550 flow cell. For the original study's pipeline: Because only junctional sequences without quality scores were contained in the immunoSEQ output, filtering matching that applied to full-length reads could not be performed. Sequences were annotated with PyIR, a Python wrapper for IgBLAST v1.9, using IMGT germline references to assign V/J genes and CDR3. Any read was removed if the V/J assignment was weak (E-value above 1e-6), the CDR3 was missing, or the read contained stop codons, out-of-frame junctions, or ambiguous translated residues. V3J clonotypes were defined by identical inferred V gene, J gene, and CDR3 amino acid sequence. Percentage overlap between repertoires was calculated by dividing the number of shared unique clonotypes by the size of the smaller repertoire. Three approaches were used to assess repertoire richness: RTK rarefaction, the Chao1 estimator, and Recon v2.1 estimates of unobserved clonotypes. Generation probabilities for all TCRbeta clonotypes obtained by the gDNA method from a handful of donors were computed using OLGA. TCRdb re-hosts the immuneACCESS table, in-frame sequences only. Its copies lack some clones; in the studies checked, an unresolved V gene accounts for under half of them, and the cause for the rest is not known. That table gives V, J and clone size, and the DNA gave D and trimming. The sample has 2 million or so clones on record, 85% to 95% of them singletons. Roughly 0.13% of the sample goes to the ten largest clones.

The material sequenced was naive CD4+ T cells sorted from blood. Per the publication, the cell subset or site label means: CD45RA+ positively selected. The chain is made from TRBV6-1 and TRBJ2-7; no D gene is confidently identified. This clonotype was sampled from a man between 18 and 35 years old in good health. The CDR3 reads as follows: CASSEGFSYEQYF. The DNA is as follows: TGTGCCAGCAGTGAAGGTTTCTCCTACGAGCAGTACTTC.